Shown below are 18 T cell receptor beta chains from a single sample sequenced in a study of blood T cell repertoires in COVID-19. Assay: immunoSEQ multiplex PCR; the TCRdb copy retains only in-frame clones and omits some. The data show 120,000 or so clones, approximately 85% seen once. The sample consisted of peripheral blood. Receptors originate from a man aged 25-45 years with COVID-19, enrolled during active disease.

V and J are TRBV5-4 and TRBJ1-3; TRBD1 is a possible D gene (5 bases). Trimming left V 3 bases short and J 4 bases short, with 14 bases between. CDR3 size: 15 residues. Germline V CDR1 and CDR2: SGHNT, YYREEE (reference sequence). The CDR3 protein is CASSSGTAGGNTIYF. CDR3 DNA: TGTGCCAGCAGCTCGGGGACGGCGGGGGGAAACACCATATATTTT.

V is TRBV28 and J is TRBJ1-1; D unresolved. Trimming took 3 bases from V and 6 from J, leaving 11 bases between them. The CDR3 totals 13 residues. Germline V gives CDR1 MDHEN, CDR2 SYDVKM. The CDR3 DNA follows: TGTGCCAGCAGTTTCCCAGGTACGTCTGAAGCTTTCTTT. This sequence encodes CASSFPGTSEAFF.

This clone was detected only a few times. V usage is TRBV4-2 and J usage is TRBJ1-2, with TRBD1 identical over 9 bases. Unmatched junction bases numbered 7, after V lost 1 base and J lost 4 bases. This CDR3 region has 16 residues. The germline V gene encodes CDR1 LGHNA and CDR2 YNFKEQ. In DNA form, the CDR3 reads TGTGCCAGCAGCCAAGGTGGGACAGGGCCCATCTATGGCTACACCTTC. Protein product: CASSQGGTGPIYGYTF.

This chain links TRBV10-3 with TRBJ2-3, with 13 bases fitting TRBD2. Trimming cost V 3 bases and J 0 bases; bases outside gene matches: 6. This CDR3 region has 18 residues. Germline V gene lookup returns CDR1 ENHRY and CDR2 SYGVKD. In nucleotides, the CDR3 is TGTGCCATCAGTGAACAGACTAGCGGGGGGCTGAGCACAGATACGCAGTATTTT. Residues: CAISEQTSGGLSTDTQYF.

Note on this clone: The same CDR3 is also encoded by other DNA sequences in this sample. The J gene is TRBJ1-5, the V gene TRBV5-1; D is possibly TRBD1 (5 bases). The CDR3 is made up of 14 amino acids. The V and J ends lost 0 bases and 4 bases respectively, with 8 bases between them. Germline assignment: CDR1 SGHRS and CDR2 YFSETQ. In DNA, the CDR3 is TGCGCCAGCAGCTTGGGGGCAGGGAATCAGCCCCAGCATTTT. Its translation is CASSLGAGNQPQHF.

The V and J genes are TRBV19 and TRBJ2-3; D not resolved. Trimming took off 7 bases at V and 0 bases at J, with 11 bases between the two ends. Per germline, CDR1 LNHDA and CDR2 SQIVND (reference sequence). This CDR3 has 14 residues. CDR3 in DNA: TGTGCCAGTACGGAGAGAGGCAGCACAGATACGCAGTATTTT. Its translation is CASTERGSTDTQYF.

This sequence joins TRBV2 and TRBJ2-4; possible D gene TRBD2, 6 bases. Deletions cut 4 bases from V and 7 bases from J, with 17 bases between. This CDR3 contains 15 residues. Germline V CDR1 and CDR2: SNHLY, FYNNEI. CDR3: CASSADHGTGNIQYF. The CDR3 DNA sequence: TGTGCCAGCAGTGCAGACCACGGGACTGGGAACATTCAGTACTTC.

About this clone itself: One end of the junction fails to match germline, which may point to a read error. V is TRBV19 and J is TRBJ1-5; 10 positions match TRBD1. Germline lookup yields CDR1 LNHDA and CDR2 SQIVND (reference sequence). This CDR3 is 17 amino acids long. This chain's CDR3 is CASSLLPRDRGDQSQHF. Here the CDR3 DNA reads TGTGCCAGTAGTTTACTCCCCCGGGACAGGGGAGATCAGTCCCAGCATTTT.

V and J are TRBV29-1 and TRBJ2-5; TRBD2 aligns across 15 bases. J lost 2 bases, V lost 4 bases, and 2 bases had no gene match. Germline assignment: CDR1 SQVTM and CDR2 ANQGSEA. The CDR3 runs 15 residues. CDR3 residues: CSVGTSGRGQETQYF. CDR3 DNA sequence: TGCAGCGTTGGGACTAGCGGGAGGGGGCAAGAGACCCAGTACTTC.

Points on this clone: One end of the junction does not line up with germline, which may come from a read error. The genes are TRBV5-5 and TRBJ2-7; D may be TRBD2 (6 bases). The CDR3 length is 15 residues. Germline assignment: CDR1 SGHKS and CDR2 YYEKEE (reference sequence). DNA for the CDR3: TGTGCCAGCAGGTTGGGGGAGGTAAGGGACTACGAGCAGTACTTC. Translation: CASRLGEVRDYEQYF.

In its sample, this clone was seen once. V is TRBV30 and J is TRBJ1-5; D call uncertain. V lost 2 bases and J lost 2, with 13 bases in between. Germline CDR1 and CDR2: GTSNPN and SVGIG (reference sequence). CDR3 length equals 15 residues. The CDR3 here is CAWSNEVRGNQPQHF. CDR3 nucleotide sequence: TGTGCCTGGAGTAATGAAGTGAGGGGCAATCAGCCCCAGCATTTT. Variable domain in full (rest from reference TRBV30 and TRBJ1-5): SQTIHQWPATLVQPVGSPLSLECTVEGTSNPNLYWYRQAAGRGLQLLFYSVGIGQISSEVPQNLSASRPQDRQFILSSKKLLLSDSGFYLCAWSNEVRGNQPQHFGDGTRLSIL.

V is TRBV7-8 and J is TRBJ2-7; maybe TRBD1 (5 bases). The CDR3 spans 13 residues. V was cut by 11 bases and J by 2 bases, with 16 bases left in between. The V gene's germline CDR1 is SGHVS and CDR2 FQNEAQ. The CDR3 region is CAVGLAGTYEQYF. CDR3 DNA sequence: TGTGCCGTAGGGTTAGCAGGGACCTACGAGCAGTACTTC.

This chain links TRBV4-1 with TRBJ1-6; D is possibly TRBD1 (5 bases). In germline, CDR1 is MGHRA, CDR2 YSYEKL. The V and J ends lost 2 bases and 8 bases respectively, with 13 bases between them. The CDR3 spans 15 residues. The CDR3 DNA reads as TGCGCCAGCAGCCAACAGACAGCCTCGGATTCACCCCTCCACTTT. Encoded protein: CASSQQTASDSPLHF.

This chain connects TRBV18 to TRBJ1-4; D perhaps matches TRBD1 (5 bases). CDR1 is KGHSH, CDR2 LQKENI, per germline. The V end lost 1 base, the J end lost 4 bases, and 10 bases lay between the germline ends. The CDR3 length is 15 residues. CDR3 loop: CASSPQAGLNEKLFF. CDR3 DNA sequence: TGTGCCAGCTCACCACAGGCAGGGCTTAATGAAAAACTGTTTTTT.

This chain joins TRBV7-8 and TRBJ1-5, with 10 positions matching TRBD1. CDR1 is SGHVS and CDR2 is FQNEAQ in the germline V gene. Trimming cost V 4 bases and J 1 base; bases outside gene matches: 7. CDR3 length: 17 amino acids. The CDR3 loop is CASSSRQGARSNQPQHF. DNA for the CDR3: TGTGCCAGCAGCTCGAGACAGGGGGCCAGGAGCAATCAGCCCCAGCATTTT.

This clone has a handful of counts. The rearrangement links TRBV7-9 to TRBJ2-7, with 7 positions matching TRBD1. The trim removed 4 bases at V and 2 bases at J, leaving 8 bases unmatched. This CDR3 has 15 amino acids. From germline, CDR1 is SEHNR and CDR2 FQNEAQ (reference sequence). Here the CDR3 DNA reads TGTGCCAGCAGCTCCCGGGACAGCGCAACCTACGAGCAGTACTTC. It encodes CASSSRDSATYEQYF.

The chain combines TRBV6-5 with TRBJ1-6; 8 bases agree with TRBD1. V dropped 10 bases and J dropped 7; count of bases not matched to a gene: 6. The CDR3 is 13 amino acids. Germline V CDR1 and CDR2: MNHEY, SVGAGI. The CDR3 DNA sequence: TGTGCCATCGGGACAGGCACCAATTCACCCCTCCACTTT. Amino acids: CAIGTGTNSPLHF.

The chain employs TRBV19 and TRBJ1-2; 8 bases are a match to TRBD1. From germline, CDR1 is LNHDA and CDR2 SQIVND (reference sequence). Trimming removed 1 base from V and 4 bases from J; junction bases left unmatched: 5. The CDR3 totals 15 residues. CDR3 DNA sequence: TGTGCCAGTAGTATAGCGATACAGGGGGGCTATGGCTACACCTTC. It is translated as CASSIAIQGGYGYTF.